This TCR beta chain is drawn from a study of blood T cell repertoires in COVID-19. TCRdb's copy holds only in-frame clones and misses some; the assay was immunoSEQ multiplex PCR. Of roughly 160,000 clones in the sample, about 80% are singletons; the top ten hold approximately 11%. Allocation to cohorts depended on clinical history reported by the participants. Recovered Cohort 3 donors showed two negative PCRs, clearance, or symptom resolution. V lost 7 bases to trimming and J lost 7 bases; unmatched junction nucleotides: 13. The germline gives CDR1 MNHEY, CDR2 SMNVEV (reference sequence). The CDR3 consists of 17 residues.

This TCR derives from a man between 45 and 60 years old who had recovered from COVID-19. The sample taken for sequencing was PBMCs or T cells enriched from blood (not recorded which). The gene calls are TRBV27 and TRBJ1-6; 10 bases match TRBD1. The CDR3 reads CASTPITGTGVNSPLHF. In nucleotides, the CDR3 is TGTGCCAGCACCCCCATTACCGGGACAGGGGTGAATTCACCCCTCCACTTT.